This TCR beta chain was sequenced in a study of cytomegalovirus exposure and HLA in healthy donors. Study-level results: Later analysis reportedly placed an Asian-associated ancestry cluster below the approximately 730-donor mean in N-insertions.

13 Jbeta primers and 60 Vbeta primers were used for the PCR. Assay: immunoSEQ multiplex PCR; the TCRdb copy retains only in-frame clones and omits some. Of 150,000 to 180,000 clones in the sample, around 74% were seen once. On this clone: Its target is unknown.

The CDR3 is 13 amino acids. Germline-derived CDR1 and CDR2 are SNHLY and FYNNEI. V was pared by 3 bases and J by 9 bases, with 12 bases between. This chain joins TRBV2 and TRBJ1-5; D is unresolved. The TCR comes from a young man in good health and CMV-seronegative. Sequencing was done on a sample of PBMCs. The chain's CDR3 is CASSEEPPGPQHF. CDR3 coding DNA: TGTGCCAGCAGTGAGGAACCTCCGGGGCCCCAGCATTTT.